The sequence of this T cell receptor (beta chain) was determined in a study of blood T cell repertoires in COVID-19. Study summary: The study drew acute and convalescent COVID-19 samples from the United States, Italy and Spain.

In the authors' workflow: Reference gene primer amplification yielded estimated nucleated cell counts. The table came from immunoSEQ multiplex PCR; TCRdb's copy has only in-frame clones and leaves some out. The V and J calls and clone size are taken from that table; D and trimming were inferred from the DNA. The sample lists some 130,000 clones; 81% were seen once. The receptor's source is a woman aged 60-70 years with active or convalescent COVID-19. Sequencing input: peripheral blood.

CDR3 residues: CASSENAGSFGYTF. CDR3 nucleotide sequence: TGTGCCAGCAGTGAGAACGCAGGCTCTTTCGGCTACACCTTC. V is TRBV6-1 and J is TRBJ1-2; D is uncertain. In germline, CDR1 is MNHNS, CDR2 SASEGT. Trimming removed 3 bases at V and 8 bases at J, with 16 bases between. This CDR3 has 14 residues.